This T cell receptor (beta chain) was observed in a study of human T cells and chemical hapten exposure. Study-level background: Investigators sensitized roughly 2 cm by roughly 2 cm of upper inner arm skin with 2% DPC. Epicutaneous patch tests delivered 0.01% DPC to the upper back, with evaluation at 6 days.

The CDR3 sequence is 16 residues long. Germline CDR1 is DFQATT and CDR2 is SNEGSKA (reference sequence). The V segment lost 6 bases and the J segment 5 bases; nucleotides outside the gene matches: 7. As the library was built, unique molecular identifiers were attached to individual cDNA molecules. TCRdb processed the RACE reads anew with MiXCR; each CDR3 protein has one entry. The data contain under 70,000 distinct CDR3 sequences, 10% to 12% of them singletons. Time point here: pre-sensitization, week 0. Treatment denoted: therapeutic diphenylcyclopropenone sensitization with weekly scalp DPC. This chain uses TRBV20-1 with TRBJ2-2, with 15 bases aligning to TRBD2. The TCR comes from a woman in her forties with alopecia areata. Some clones in this sample may be carry-over from other donors' samples. The sequencing here drew on whole blood, taken in connection with sensitization to the hapten diphenylcyclopropenone (DPC). The CDR3, as DNA: TGCAGTGCCTCGGGACTAGCGGGAGGTTATACCGGGGAGCTGTTTTTT. Its protein product is CSASGLAGGYTGELFF.